Below are 30 T cell receptor beta chains sequenced from a single sample in a study of T cell repertoires in cytomegalovirus infection. TCRdb analysed the reads with MiXCR anew, one entry per CDR3 protein. The sample holds about 890,000 distinct CDR3 sequences, roughly 30% seen once. What these receptors recognize is not known. Source: cultured CD8+ T cells from PBMCs, taken from culture after CMV antigen stimulation. These receptors were collected from a human donor in good health (CMV status not recorded). Some clones in this sample may be carry-over from other donors' samples.

J is TRBJ2-2 and V is TRBV6-2 or TRBV6-3; D is undetermined. The CDR3 totals 15 residues. Germline values: CDR1 MNHEY, CDR2 SVGEGT. V was trimmed by 2 bases and J by 3 bases, leaving 10 bases between them. CDR3 nucleotide sequence: TGTGCCAGCAGTTACACTGGGCCACACACCGGGGAGCTGTTTTTT. Protein: CASSYTGPHTGELFF.

This clonotype was picked up a small number of times. The rearrangement joins TRBV27 to TRBJ2-1, with 8 nucleotides matching TRBD1. The CDR3 has 14 amino acids. Trimming removed 4 bases from V and 4 bases from J; junction bases left unmatched: 3. In germline, CDR1 is MNHEY, CDR2 SMNVEV (reference sequence). DNA for the CDR3: TGTGCCAGCAGTTGGGGACAGGCTTACAATGAGCAGTTCTTC. It encodes CASSWGQAYNEQFF.

This clonotype was observed a few times. The gene calls are TRBV20-1 and TRBJ1-1, with D possibly being TRBD1 (6 bases). CDR1 is DFQATT and CDR2 is SNEGSKA in the germline V gene (reference sequence). Trimming removed 6 bases from V and 5 bases from J, with 16 bases in between. The CDR3 runs to 13 residues. CDR3 residues: CSAPVGGRTEAFF. The CDR3, as DNA: TGCAGTGCCCCAGTCGGGGGGCGAACTGAAGCTTTCTTT.

This clonotype was detected a few times. V and J are TRBV12-3 or TRBV12-4 and TRBJ2-1; 8 nucleotides align to TRBD1. After removal of 3 bases from V and 4 bases from J, the junction contained 8 bases not matched to a gene. The CDR3 extends over 16 amino acids. The DNA of the CDR3 is TGTGCCAGCAGTTTTTCGGACAGGGATTTTTACAATGAGCAGTTCTTC. Translating it yields CASSFSDRDFYNEQFF.

This clonotype occurred a few times. This rearrangement joins TRBV5-8 to TRBJ1-1, with D possibly matching TRBD1 (5 bases). The V gene's germline CDR1 is SGHTS and CDR2 YDEGEE. CDR3 length: 17 amino acids. V dropped 0 bases and J dropped 4 bases, with 19 bases sitting between them. The CDR3 loop is CASSLGGTAIYGTEAFF. The DNA of the CDR3 is TGTGCCAGCAGCTTGGGGGGGACGGCGATCTACGGCACTGAAGCTTTCTTT.

This clonotype was counted only a few times. The chain recombines TRBV6-6 with TRBJ1-1, with no clear D. Looked up from germline, CDR1 is MNHNY and CDR2 is SVGAGI (reference sequence). V was clipped by 8 bases and J by 0 bases, with 10 bases between them. The CDR3 is made up of 13 amino acids. As DNA, the CDR3 is TGTGCCAGCTATAAGACTTTGAACACTGAAGCTTTCTTT. Its protein is CASYKTLNTEAFF.

This chain joins TRBV6-2 or TRBV6-3 and TRBJ1-1; 7 bases are shared with TRBD1. Germline CDR1 MNHEY, CDR2 SVGEGT. The length of the CDR3 is 21 residues. V trimming: 2 bases; J trimming: 0 bases; junction bases outside the gene matches: 21. The CDR3, as DNA: TGTGCCAGCAGTTACGATGAAGAGTTAGGACAGGAGGGGGGTATGAACACTGAAGCTTTCTTT. It yields the protein CASSYDEELGQEGGMNTEAFF.

The DNA of the CDR3 is TGTGCCAGCAGCTTAAGTCAAAGGGATGAGCAGTTCTTC. This sequence encodes CASSLSQRDEQFF. The chain recombines TRBV7-3 with TRBJ2-1, with unresolved D. V was trimmed by 1 base and J by 8 bases, leaving 9 bases between them. The CDR3 loop spans 13 amino acids. The V gene's germline CDR1 is SGHTA and CDR2 FQGTGA.

In this sample, this clonotype turned up a few times. The V gene is TRBV5-6, the J gene TRBJ1-2; no definite D call. This CDR3 comprises 13 residues. Germline V lookup: CDR1 SGHDT, CDR2 YYEEEE. Between the trimmed V and J ends, which lost 3 bases and 4 bases, there was a span of 10 bases. CDR3 region: CASSYNVGYGYTF. In DNA, the CDR3 is TGTGCCAGCAGCTACAATGTCGGCTATGGCTACACCTTC.

The sample holds a few counts of this clonotype. CDR3 loop: CASSLPAEETQYF. The DNA for the CDR3 is TGTGCCAGCAGCTTACCAGCGGAAGAGACCCAGTACTTC. The V call is TRBV7-9, the J call TRBJ2-5, with D perhaps matching TRBD2 (5 bases). The CDR3 length is 13 residues. Germline CDR1 is SEHNR and CDR2 is FQNEAQ (reference sequence). With 2 bases removed from V and 3 bases from J, the gap between germline ends came to 7 bases.

The rearrangement joins TRBV7-6 to TRBJ2-5, with D unresolved. Germline assignment: CDR1 SGHVS and CDR2 FNYEAQ. Trimming removed 3 bases at V and 2 bases at J, with 10 bases between. The CDR3 consists of 14 residues. As DNA, the CDR3 is TGTGCCAGCAGCTTGATAGGTGGGCAAGAGACCCAGTACTTC. It translates to CASSLIGGQETQYF. Full variable domain (remainder filled in from reference TRBV7-6 and TRBJ2-5): GAGVSQSPRYKVTKRGQDVALRCDPISGHVSLYWYRQALGQGPEFLTYFNYEAQQDKSGLPNDRFSAERPEGSISTLTIQRTEQRDSAMYRCASSLIGGQETQYFGPGTRLLVL.

The chain employs TRBV4-1 and TRBJ1-5, with TRBD1 matching 8 bases. This CDR3 has 15 amino acids. Germline CDR1 is MGHRA and CDR2 is YSYEKL. The V segment lost 3 bases and the J segment 4 bases; nucleotides outside the gene matches: 5. The DNA for the CDR3 is TGCGCCAGCAGCCAGGCGACAGGGGCAAATCAGCCCCAGCATTTT. This codes for CASSQATGANQPQHF.

The chain employs TRBV28 and TRBJ2-7; D not certain. Per germline, CDR1 MDHEN and CDR2 SYDVKM. The CDR3 runs to 13 residues. Trimming stripped 4 bases from V and 0 bases from J, with 7 bases between. CDR3: CASSSIRSYEQYV. CDR3 in DNA: TGTGCCAGCAGTTCCATCCGCTCCTACGAGCAGTACGTC.

The chain joins TRBV6-5 to TRBJ1-6; no definite D call. Trimming cost V 0 bases and J 4 bases, with 7 bases left between them. Germline loops: CDR1 MNHEY, CDR2 SVGAGI. This CDR3 is 15 amino acids long. CDR3 nucleotide sequence: TGTGCCAGCAGTTACTCGCCAGAGTATAATTCACCCCTCCACTTT. It specifies CASSYSPEYNSPLHF.

The CDR3 DNA sequence: TGTGCCAGCAGCACCAACTCGAGAGGTTCAACTAATGAAAAACTGTTTTTT. Its translation is CASSTNSRGSTNEKLFF. V gene TRBV7-9 combines with J gene TRBJ1-4; no reliable D call. The CDR3 spans 17 residues. Trimming shortened V by 5 bases and J by 0 bases, and 16 bases separated the two germline ends. Germline values: CDR1 SEHNR, CDR2 FQNEAQ (reference sequence).

The V call is TRBV19, the J call TRBJ2-1; D could derive from TRBD1 or TRBD2 (5 bases each). Trimming cost V 5 bases and J 2 bases, with 16 bases left between them. The CDR3 loop spans 16 amino acids. Germline CDR1 reads LNHDA; CDR2 reads SQIVND (reference sequence). For the CDR3, the DNA is TGTGCCAGTAGTTCGCCCCGGGACGGAACCTACAATGAGCAGTTCTTC. Its protein is CASSSPRDGTYNEQFF.

This clonotype was recorded at least ten times. The chain is built from TRBV7-8 and TRBJ2-1, with a tentative D call TRBD2 (5 bases). The V gene's germline CDR1 is SGHVS and CDR2 FQNEAQ. This CDR3 comprises 13 residues. V lost 5 bases to trimming and J lost 5 bases, with 10 bases between them. CDR3: CASSPQRDNEQFF. The CDR3 DNA sequence: TGTGCCAGCAGCCCCCAGAGGGACAATGAGCAGTTCTTC.

The chain recombines TRBV7-6 with TRBJ1-1, with 10 bases identical to TRBD1. V shed 3 bases, J shed 4 bases, and the junction held 8 bases outside the gene matches. The CDR3 contains 16 residues. The V gene's germline CDR1 is SGHVS and CDR2 FNYEAQ. CDR3 sequence reads: CASSFRDRGSITEAFF. The CDR3 bases are TGTGCCAGCAGCTTCCGGGACAGGGGTAGTATCACTGAAGCTTTCTTT.

This chain joins TRBV13 and TRBJ2-3; D is undetermined. Trimming took off 5 bases at V and 2 bases at J, with 14 bases between the two ends. The CDR3 sequence is 15 residues long. CDR1 is PRHDT and CDR2 is FYEKMQ in the germline V gene (reference sequence). This CDR3 reads CASSNSRTVTDTQYF. Here the CDR3 DNA reads TGTGCCAGCAGCAACAGTCGGACGGTCACAGATACGCAGTATTTT.

This clonotype was observed a few times. This rearrangement joins TRBV6-1 to TRBJ1-6; 8 nucleotides align to TRBD1. CDR3 length: 15 residues. J was trimmed by 10 bases and V by 2 bases; bases with no gene match: 7. CDR1 is MNHNS, CDR2 SASEGT, per germline. The CDR3 loop is CASSEMDREESPLHF. The CDR3 DNA reads TGTGCCAGCAGTGAAATGGACAGGGAAGAGTCACCCCTCCACTTT.

The chain carries TRBV25-1 and TRBJ1-2; D call uncertain. The CDR3 extends over 12 amino acids. Germline assignment: CDR1 MGHDK and CDR2 SYGVNS. Trimming took 7 bases from V and 7 from J, leaving 13 bases between them. The DNA for the CDR3 is TGTGCCAGCATGGCCCATGGCGTTGGCTACACCTTC. Residues: CASMAHGVGYTF.

About this clonotype itself: The conserved phenylalanine or tryptophan normally closing the CDR3 is absent here, so this likely arose from a read error. The gene calls are TRBV7-8 and TRBJ2-2, with TRBD2 matching over 10 bases. Germline V gene data show CDR1 as SGHVS and CDR2 as FQNEAQ. This CDR3 region has 19 residues. V trimming: 5 bases; J trimming: 4 bases; junction bases outside the gene matches: 16. The CDR3: CASSLKTPLAGEGTGELFS. The CDR3 region has the DNA TGTGCCAGCAGCCTCAAAACTCCTCTAGCGGGGGAGGGCACCGGGGAGCTGTTTTCT.

The sample holds one count of this clonotype. This chain uses TRBV20-1 with TRBJ1-3; 9 nucleotides align to TRBD1. This CDR3 comprises 15 residues. Per the germline V gene, CDR1 is DFQATT and CDR2 is SNEGSKA (reference sequence). V gave up 0 bases and J gave up 5 bases; unmatched junction bases: 5. CDR3 amino acids: CSARDRGTGRNTIYF. CDR3 coding DNA: TGCAGTGCTAGAGATAGGGGGACAGGGCGAAACACCATATATTTT.

The genes are TRBV7-3 and TRBJ2-1, with TRBD2 identical over 11 bases. The CDR3 consists of 17 residues. CDR1 is SGHTA, CDR2 FQGTGA, per germline. The V segment lost 1 base and the J segment 3 bases; nucleotides outside the gene matches: 5. CDR3 nucleotides: TGTGCCAGCAGCTTAAGGCTAGCGGGGGGTAACTACAATGAGCAGTTCTTC. Amino acid sequence: CASSLRLAGGNYNEQFF.

V and J are TRBV2 and TRBJ2-7, with D tentatively TRBD1 (6 bases). This CDR3 has 14 residues. CDR1 and CDR2 from the germline V gene are SNHLY and FYNNEI. V shed 8 bases and J shed 7 bases, with 21 bases lying between them. Written as DNA, the CDR3 is TGTGCCAGCCTAGGCTCGGTGGGGGCGTATGAGCAGTACTTC. It yields the protein CASLGSVGAYEQYF.

This clonotype has only a few counts. The chain links TRBV6-2 or TRBV6-3 to TRBJ2-1; 11 bases are a match to TRBD2. This CDR3 contains 15 residues. J was trimmed by 9 bases and V by 2 bases; bases with no gene match: 6. Germline assignment: CDR1 MNHEY and CDR2 SVGEGT. CDR3 DNA sequence: TGTGCCAGCAGTTACCGGCTAGCGGGGGGAGGTGAGCAGTTCTTC. It translates to CASSYRLAGGGEQFF.

This clonotype was found many times. The chain recombines TRBV7-6 with TRBJ2-1, with TRBD2 matching over 7 bases. The CDR3 loop spans 18 amino acids. Germline V lookup: CDR1 SGHVS, CDR2 FNYEAQ. V shed 2 bases and J 0 bases; nucleotides not matched to a gene: 10. The chain's CDR3 is CASSLIWAGESSYNEQFF. CDR3 coding DNA: TGTGCCAGCAGCTTAATCTGGGCGGGGGAGAGCTCCTACAATGAGCAGTTCTTC.

At least ten counts were recorded for this clonotype. The chain uses TRBV7-2 and TRBJ1-5; maybe TRBD1 (5 bases). V was trimmed by 1 base and J by 4 bases, leaving 14 bases between them. CDR1 SGHTA and CDR2 FQGNSA come from the germline V gene. The CDR3 has 16 residues. The DNA of the CDR3 is TGTGCCAGCAGCTTAGTATCGGACGGGACGAATCAGCCCCAGCATTTT. Translated: CASSLVSDGTNQPQHF.

The chain recombines TRBV7-6 with TRBJ1-2; D remains ambiguous. CDR1 is SGHVS and CDR2 is FNYEAQ in the germline V gene. The germline V and J ends were trimmed by 2 bases and 8 bases, with 12 bases remaining between them. The length of the CDR3 is 13 residues. CDR3 region: CASSLLGSWGYTF. CDR3 DNA sequence: TGTGCCAGCAGCTTACTAGGGTCATGGGGCTACACCTTC. The whole variable domain, filled in from reference TRBV7-6 and TRBJ1-2, reads GAGVSQSPRYKVTKRGQDVALRCDPISGHVSLYWYRQALGQGPEFLTYFNYEAQQDKSGLPNDRFSAERPEGSISTLTIQRTEQRDSAMYRCASSLLGSWGYTFGSGTRLTVV.

The sample holds a few counts of this clonotype. V usage is TRBV7-9 and J usage is TRBJ1-2; D may be TRBD1 (6 bases). Trimming removed 7 bases at V and 6 bases at J, with 9 bases between. From germline, CDR1 is SEHNR and CDR2 FQNEAQ (reference sequence). This CDR3 has 11 amino acids. The CDR3 bases are TGTGCCAGCATACAGGGTAATGGCTACACCTTC. The encoded protein is CASIQGNGYTF.